A single sample is the source of the 24 T cell receptor beta chains below, sequenced in a study of blood T cell repertoires in COVID-19. The protocol was immunoSEQ multiplex PCR, while the TCRdb copy is restricted to in-frame clones and leaves out a portion. The sample records 150,000 to 200,000 clones, around 95% being singletons. Specimen: peripheral blood. These receptors were taken from a man under 40 with COVID-19, enrolled during active disease.

V usage is TRBV7-9 and J usage is TRBJ2-3; 7 bases agree with TRBD2. V lost 4 bases to trimming and J lost 2 bases; unmatched junction nucleotides: 15. The CDR3 spans 18 residues. CDR1 is SEHNR and CDR2 is FQNEAQ in the germline V gene (reference sequence). The CDR3 region is CASSYGRGGNPVTDTQYF. The CDR3 DNA is TGTGCCAGCAGCTATGGGAGGGGAGGCAATCCTGTCACAGATACGCAGTATTTT.

This clone has only one observation. The chain recombines TRBV10-3 with TRBJ2-3; 7 bases agree with TRBD1. This CDR3 is built from 15 residues. Germline V CDR1 and CDR2: ENHRY, SYGVKD. The trim removed 7 bases at V and 2 bases at J, leaving 9 bases unmatched. The CDR3: CAITGDRLPTDTQYF. CDR3 coding DNA: TGTGCCATCACTGGGGACAGACTCCCCACAGATACGCAGTATTTT.

V is TRBV6-5 and J is TRBJ2-5; 7 bases align to TRBD1. CDR1 MNHEY and CDR2 SVGAGI come from the germline V gene. The CDR3 is 13 residues long. After removal of 9 bases from V and 5 bases from J, the junction contained 9 bases not matched to a gene. The CDR3 coding sequence is TGTGCCAGGGCACAGGGGCCTGAGGAGACCCAGTACTTC. Translating it yields CARAQGPEETQYF.

The J gene is TRBJ2-3, the V gene TRBV12-3 or TRBV12-4; 7 bases align to TRBD1. The CDR3 totals 13 residues. V shed 6 bases and J 4 bases; nucleotides not matched to a gene: 4. The CDR3 bases are TGTGCCAGCAGCGACAGGGTGCCAGATACGCAGTATTTT. Protein: CASSDRVPDTQYF.

The CDR3 bases are TGTGCCAGCAGGATACAGGGGGCTGACACCGGGGAGCTGTTTTTT. This gives the protein CASRIQGADTGELFF. V is TRBV6-5 and J is TRBJ2-2; 9 nucleotides align to TRBD1. The CDR3 sequence is 15 residues long. Germline V CDR1 and CDR2: MNHEY, SVGAGI. The ends lost 6 bases at V and 3 bases at J; junction bases unmatched: 5.

V and J are TRBV19 and TRBJ1-2, with 8 bases fitting TRBD1. CDR3 size: 15 residues. Germline-derived CDR1 and CDR2 are LNHDA and SQIVND (reference sequence). V dropped 6 bases and J dropped 6; count of bases not matched to a gene: 12. The DNA for the CDR3 is TGTGCCAGTAGGCGTGGGCCGGACAGGGCTAATGGCTACACCTTC. It encodes CASRRGPDRANGYTF.

V usage is TRBV3-1 (or the pseudogene TRBV3-2) and J usage is TRBJ1-2; TRBD1 matches at 8 bases. J was trimmed by 4 bases and V by 2 bases; bases with no gene match: 6. The CDR3 runs to 15 residues. Germline assignment: CDR1 LGHDT and CDR2 YNNKEL (reference sequence). The CDR3 protein is CASSQMTGVGYGYTF. Here the CDR3 DNA reads TGTGCCAGCAGCCAAATGACAGGGGTAGGCTATGGCTACACCTTC.

The chain combines TRBV10-3 with TRBJ1-1; D possibly corresponds to TRBD1 (5 bases). Trimming removed 6 bases at V and 0 bases at J, with 11 bases between. The CDR3 runs 14 residues. The V gene's germline CDR1 is ENHRY and CDR2 SYGVKD. This CDR3 is CAIRNRRLNTEAFF. CDR3 nucleotide sequence: TGTGCCATCAGGAACAGGCGACTGAACACTGAAGCTTTCTTT.

This chain uses TRBV28 with TRBJ1-3; D remains ambiguous. The germline CDR1 and CDR2 sequences are MDHEN and SYDVKM. The CDR3 covers 13 residues. V was pared by 6 bases and J by 8 bases, with 14 bases between. Written as DNA, the CDR3 is TGTGCCAGCAGCCTTACCGGGTTGGACACCATATATTTT. It specifies CASSLTGLDTIYF.

This clone turned up a few times. This chain uses TRBV12-5 with TRBJ1-2; D gene unclear. Germline lookup yields CDR1 LGHNT and CDR2 FRNRAP. V lost 2 bases and J 4 bases, leaving 14 bases between the germline ends. The CDR3 consists of 15 residues. The CDR3 sequence is CASGLTASGPYGYTF. In DNA, the CDR3 is TGTGCTAGTGGTTTGACAGCCTCTGGGCCCTATGGCTACACCTTC.

Here the CDR3 reads CASSLRGQPTDTQYF. The CDR3 coding sequence is TGCGCCAGCAGCTTGAGGGGGCAGCCCACAGATACGCAGTATTTT. The genes are TRBV5-1 and TRBJ2-3; 7 bases map to TRBD1. Germline CDR1 is SGHRS and CDR2 is YFSETQ. V shed 1 base and J 2 bases; nucleotides not matched to a gene: 4. CDR3 size: 15 residues.

This chain uses TRBV3-1 (or the pseudogene TRBV3-2) with TRBJ1-5; maybe TRBD1 (5 bases). V shed 2 bases and J shed 5 bases, with 10 bases lying between them. The CDR3 totals 14 residues. Germline V gene lookup returns CDR1 LGHDT and CDR2 YNNKEL (reference sequence). The CDR3 nucleotides are TGTGCCAGCAGCCAATCAGGGCCGGATCAGCCCCAGCATTTT. Amino acids: CASSQSGPDQPQHF.

CDR3 sequence: CASSGSPYEAFF. The CDR3 DNA sequence: TGTGCCAGCAGTGGGAGCCCCTATGAAGCTTTCTTT. The V call is TRBV28, the J call TRBJ1-1; D remains unclear. CDR1 MDHEN and CDR2 SYDVKM come from the germline V gene. The CDR3 covers 12 residues. With 5 bases removed from V and 7 bases from J, the gap between germline ends came to 11 bases.

The DNA for the CDR3 is TGTGCCAGCAGCTTAGCCGCCGCCAGGGGCGGTGGCTACACCTTC. This translates into CASSLAAARGGGYTF. The chain carries TRBV7-9 and TRBJ1-2; perhaps TRBD1 as D (6 bases). The V gene's germline CDR1 is SEHNR and CDR2 FQNEAQ (reference sequence). The CDR3 sequence is 15 residues long. Trimming pared 0 bases from V and 7 bases from J, leaving 15 bases between.

This chain joins TRBV19 and TRBJ2-3; 9 nucleotides match TRBD2. Germline lookup yields CDR1 LNHDA and CDR2 SQIVND (reference sequence). The ends lost 4 bases at V and 6 bases at J; junction bases unmatched: 8. CDR3 length: 15 amino acids. The CDR3 DNA sequence: TGTGCCAGTAGTAGAAGCGGGGGGCCATTGGATACGCAGTATTTT. It translates to CASSRSGGPLDTQYF.

The sample holds one count of this clone. This chain uses TRBV3-1 (or the pseudogene TRBV3-2) with TRBJ1-5, with 9 bases that match TRBD1. Germline values: CDR1 LGHDT, CDR2 YNNKEL (reference sequence). The CDR3 extends over 14 amino acids. V lost 4 bases, J lost 3 bases, and 1 base stayed unmatched. In DNA, the CDR3 is TGTGCCAGCAGCCGGGACAGGGACAATCAGCCCCAGCATTTT. It yields the protein CASSRDRDNQPQHF.

The V gene is TRBV29-1, the J gene TRBJ1-2; 9 bases are shared with TRBD1. V was clipped by 1 base and J by 7 bases; unmatched bases: 4. The CDR3 loop spans 13 amino acids. Germline loops: CDR1 SQVTM, CDR2 ANQGSEA. CDR3 nucleotides: TGCAGCGTTGAAGCGGGACAGGGCGGTGGCTACACCTTC. As protein: CSVEAGQGGGYTF.

This chain connects TRBV5-1 to TRBJ2-3; 7 bases map to TRBD2. V was clipped by 4 bases and J by 5 bases; unmatched bases: 10. The CDR3 has 15 amino acids. Looked up from germline, CDR1 is SGHRS and CDR2 is YFSETQ. The CDR3 DNA sequence: TGCGCCAGCAGCCTCGGACTAGTTGGAGGAGATACGCAGTATTTT. Its protein is CASSLGLVGGDTQYF. Supplemented by reference TRBV5-1 and TRBJ2-3, the full variable domain reads KAGVTQTPRYLIKTRGQQVTLSCSPISGHRSVSWYQQTPGQGLQFLFEYFSETQRNKGNFPGRFSGRQFSNSRSEMNVSTLELGDSALYLCASSLGLVGGDTQYFGPGTRLTVL.

The chain has TRBV5-6 and TRBJ2-2, with no clear D. The CDR3 covers 15 residues. The V gene lost 2 bases and the J gene lost 4 bases, with 12 bases spanning the gap. Germline V gene data show CDR1 as SGHDT and CDR2 as YYEEEE. This chain's CDR3 is CASSFFASGTGELFF. The CDR3 nucleotides are TGTGCCAGCAGCTTCTTTGCTTCGGGCACCGGGGAGCTGTTTTTT.

The chain combines TRBV18 with TRBJ1-5, with a tentative D call TRBD1 (5 bases). V was clipped by 1 base and J by 2 bases, with 9 bases between them. The CDR3 has 15 residues. In germline, CDR1 is KGHSH, CDR2 LQKENI. The DNA for the CDR3 is TGTGCCAGCTCACCACTCAGGGTCGGCAATCAGCCCCAGCATTTT. It encodes CASSPLRVGNQPQHF.

V usage is TRBV7-9 and J usage is TRBJ2-5, with TRBD1 identical over 8 bases. The CDR3 is made up of 15 amino acids. J lost 5 bases, V lost 4 bases, and 9 bases had no gene match. CDR1 is SEHNR and CDR2 is FQNEAQ in the germline V gene (reference sequence). The DNA of the CDR3 is TGTGCCAGCAGCTACCTTGGACAGGGCGTCGAGACCCAGTACTTC. Its protein is CASSYLGQGVETQYF.

The V call is TRBV5-4, the J call TRBJ2-1; weak D call: TRBD2 (5 bases). Trimming shortened V by 4 bases and J by 0 bases, and 11 bases separated the two germline ends. Germline CDR1 reads SGHNT; CDR2 reads YYREEE (reference sequence). This CDR3 is built from 15 residues. The CDR3 spells CASSHPSGSYNEQFF. The CDR3 DNA sequence: TGTGCCAGCAGCCATCCCAGCGGCTCCTACAATGAGCAGTTCTTC.

The V and J genes are TRBV11-2 and TRBJ2-5, with a tentative D call TRBD1 (6 bases). Deletions cut 5 bases from V and 4 bases from J, with 11 bases between. This CDR3 contains 13 residues. Germline values: CDR1 SGHAT, CDR2 FQNNGV. The CDR3 reads CASSRTGRETQYF. The CDR3 bases are TGTGCCAGCAGCCGAACAGGGAGAGAGACCCAGTACTTC.

The chain uses TRBV7-9 and TRBJ2-5; 7 nucleotides match TRBD1. The CDR3 covers 17 residues. The trim removed 1 base at V and 2 bases at J, leaving 10 bases unmatched. Germline CDR1 SEHNR, CDR2 FQNEAQ (reference sequence). CDR3 in DNA: TGTGCCAGCAGCTTAGGGGTGACAGGGCATCCACAAGAGACCCAGTACTTC. Protein: CASSLGVTGHPQETQYF.